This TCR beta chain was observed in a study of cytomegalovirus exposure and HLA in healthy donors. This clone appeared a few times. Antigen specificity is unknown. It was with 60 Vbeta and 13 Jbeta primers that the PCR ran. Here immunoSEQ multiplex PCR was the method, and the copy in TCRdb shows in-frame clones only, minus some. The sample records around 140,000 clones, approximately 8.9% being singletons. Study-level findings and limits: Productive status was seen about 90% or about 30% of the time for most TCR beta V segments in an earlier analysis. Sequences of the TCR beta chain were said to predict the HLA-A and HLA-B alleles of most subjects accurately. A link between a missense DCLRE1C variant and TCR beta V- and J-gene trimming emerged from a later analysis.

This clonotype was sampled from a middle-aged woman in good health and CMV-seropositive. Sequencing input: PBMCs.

The CDR3 reads CASSIRRTSRTDTQYF. The CDR3 DNA is TGTGCCAGTAGTATCCGCCGGACTAGCCGCACAGATACGCAGTATTTT. This chain joins TRBV19 and TRBJ2-3; TRBD2 matches at 8 bases. The germline CDR1 and CDR2 sequences are LNHDA and SQIVND (reference sequence). Trimming cost V 3 bases and J 1 base; bases outside gene matches: 6. The CDR3 extends over 16 amino acids.